The text below deals with one T cell receptor beta chain. Its antigen specificity is not known. The sample holds no much larger clone one base away, and base qualities are not on file. TCRbeta CDR3 regions were amplified from genomic DNA by means of the immunoSEQ Assay, a bias-controlled multiplex PCR. In the paper's pipeline: The number of nucleated cells in each sample was estimated by amplification of reference gene primers within the assay. To quantify the absolute abundance of each unique TCRbeta CDR3 rearrangement, sequence reads were collapsed and filtered. For each sample, productive Simpson clonality was calculated as the square root of Simpson's diversity index over productive rearrangements. TCRdb stores this immuneACCESS table with in-frame sequences only. Part of the clones is absent; in the studies checked, under half of the shortfall reflects unresolved V genes, and no reason is known for the rest. Clone size and the V and J calls come from that table; the DNA yielded D and trimming. A total of roughly 120,000 clones appear in this sample, 65% to 90% of them only once. The top ten clonotypes cover roughly 11% of the sample.

Collaborating institutions collected whole blood in K2EDTA tubes following their own protocols. For TCRbeta analysis, collaborators shipped samples in one of three forms: frozen whole blood, isolated PBMCs, or DNA extracted from either of those sample types. These data originate in a study of blood T cell repertoires in COVID-19 (dated by TCRdb to the early 2020s). For the study in its entirety: Samples covering the acute and convalescent phases of COVID-19 were provided by collaborators in the United States, Italy and Spain. The prospective study material was composed of cDNA or gDNA derived from T cells, B-cell-depleted T cells, or PBMCs. Deeply sampled blood TCRbeta repertoires from subjects exposed to, actively infected with, or recovered from COVID-19 were included in the dataset. The repertoires were released in a freely available public database meant as a resource for research on the immune response to SARS-CoV-2. The samples were drawn from two sources: the first 160 participants of the ongoing ImmuneRACE study, and over 1,000 subjects contributed by 6 global collaborators. The sample metadata nearly always contained a de-identified subject ID, COVID-19 status, age in years and sex. Where available, HLA class I and class II types were obtained from metadata supplied by the sample provider rather than from assay-based typing.

What the research found in general, with its limitations: Clinical and demographic metadata were provided uncurated, with the amount varying by source and participant.

The sequence was obtained from a man older than 75 with acute or convalescent COVID-19. Sequenced material: peripheral blood.

CDR3 reads: CASSPPSRGRNEQFF. In nucleotides, the sequence is TGTGCCAGCTCACCACCGAGCAGGGGCAGGAATGAGCAGTTCTTC. Recombination linked TRBV18 to TRBJ2-1, and perhaps TRBD1 as D gene, on 6 matching bases. The junction shows trimming of 0 bases on V and 7 bases on J, plus 13 bases between the germline ends. The CDR3 goes from the cysteine to the phenylalanine over 15 residues. Here the CDR3 DNA is all that survives: 45 bases in frame from base 1. The germline V gene yields KGHSH for CDR1 and LQKENI for CDR2.